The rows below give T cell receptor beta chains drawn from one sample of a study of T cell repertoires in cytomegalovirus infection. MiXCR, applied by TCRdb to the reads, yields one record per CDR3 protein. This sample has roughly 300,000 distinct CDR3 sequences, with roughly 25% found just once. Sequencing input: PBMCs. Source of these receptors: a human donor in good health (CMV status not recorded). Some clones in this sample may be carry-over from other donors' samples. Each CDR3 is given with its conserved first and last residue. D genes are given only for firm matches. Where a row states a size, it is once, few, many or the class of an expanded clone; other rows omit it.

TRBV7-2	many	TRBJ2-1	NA	CASSLAVGTVYNEQFF	TGTGCCAGCAGCTTAGCGGTGGGAACCGTCTACAATGAGCAGTTCTTC
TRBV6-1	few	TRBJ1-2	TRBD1	CASSEYGTDYGYTF	TGTGCCAGCAGTGAATACGGGACAGACTATGGCTACACCTTC
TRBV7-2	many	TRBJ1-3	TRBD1	CASSLVRGLGNTIYF	TGTGCCAGCAGCTTAGTCAGGGGGCTTGGAAACACCATATATTTT
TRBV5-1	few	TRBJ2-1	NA	CASSLATVNEQFF	TGCGCCAGCAGCTTGGCAACCGTCAATGAGCAGTTCTTC
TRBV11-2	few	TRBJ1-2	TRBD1	CASSHGTGVYGYTF	TGTGCCAGCAGCCACGGGACAGGGGTATATGGCTACACCTTC
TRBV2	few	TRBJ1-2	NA	CASSDNLSGGYTF	TGTGCCAGCAGTGACAATCTATCTGGTGGCTACACCTTC
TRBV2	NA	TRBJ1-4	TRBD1	CASTIRTGGLDEKLFF	TGTGCCAGCACGATACGTACAGGGGGCTTGGATGAAAAACTGTTTTTT
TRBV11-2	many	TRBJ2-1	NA	CASSPRGSADPYEQFF	TGTGCCAGCAGCCCCCGGGGTAGCGCGGACCCCTACGAGCAGTTCTTC
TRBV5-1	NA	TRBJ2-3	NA	CASSLYTGGDTQYF	TGCGCCAGCAGCTTGTATACCGGGGGAGATACGCAGTATTTT
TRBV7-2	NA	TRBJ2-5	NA	CASSSRAAKETQYF	TGTGCCAGCAGCTCCCGGGCCGCCAAAGAGACCCAGTACTTC
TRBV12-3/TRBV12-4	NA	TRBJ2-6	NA	CASSRPGTAGSGANVLTF	TGTGCCAGCAGCCGTCCCGGGACCGCCGGCTCTGGGGCCAACGTCCTGACTTTC
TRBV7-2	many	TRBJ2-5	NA	CASSLATSRETQYF	TGTGCCAGCAGCTTAGCGACAAGCCGAGAGACCCAGTACTTC
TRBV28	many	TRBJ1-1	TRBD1	CASSPTGTGITEAFF	TGTGCCAGCAGTCCGACAGGGACCGGGATCACTGAAGCTTTCTTT
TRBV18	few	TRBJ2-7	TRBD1	CASSPGQVGEQYF	TGTGCCAGCTCACCAGGACAGGTAGGCGAGCAGTACTTC
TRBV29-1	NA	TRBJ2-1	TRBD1	CSVGQVRGNNEQFF	TGCAGCGTGGGACAGGTGAGGGGCAACAATGAGCAGTTCTTC
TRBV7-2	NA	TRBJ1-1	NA	CASSLVVSSDEAFF	TGTGCCAGCAGCTTAGTGGTTTCTTCAGATGAAGCTTTCTTT
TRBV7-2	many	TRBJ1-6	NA	CASSPGTIYNSPLHF	TGTGCCAGCAGCCCTGGTACGATTTATAATTCACCCCTCCACTTT
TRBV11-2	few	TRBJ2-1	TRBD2	CASSPKGGSDYNEQFF	TGTGCCAGCAGCCCGAAGGGCGGGAGCGACTACAATGAGCAGTTCTTC
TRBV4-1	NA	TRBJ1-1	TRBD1	CASSQTGVNTEAFF	TGCGCCAGCAGCCAAACAGGGGTGAACACTGAAGCTTTCTTT
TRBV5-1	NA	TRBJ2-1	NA	CASSLAWAEQFF	TGCGCCAGCAGCTTGGCCTGGGCTGAGCAGTTCTTC
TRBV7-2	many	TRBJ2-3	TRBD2	CASSLGGLATDTQYF	TGTGCCAGCAGCTTAGGGGGACTAGCGACAGATACGCAGTATTTT
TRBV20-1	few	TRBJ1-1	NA	CSARPNSGAIEAFF	TGCAGTGCTAGACCCAACAGTGGCGCCATTGAAGCTTTCTTT
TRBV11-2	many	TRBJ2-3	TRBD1	CASSDGQGADTQYF	TGTGCCAGCAGCGACGGACAGGGGGCCGATACGCAGTATTTT
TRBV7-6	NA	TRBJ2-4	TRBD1	CASSSPRTGNIQYF	TGTGCCAGCAGCTCCCCCCGGACAGGGAACATTCAGTACTTC
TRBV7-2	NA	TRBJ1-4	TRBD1	CASSLTSPGTGVEKLFF	TGTGCCAGCAGCTTAACCTCTCCCGGGACAGGGGTTGAAAAACTGTTTTTT
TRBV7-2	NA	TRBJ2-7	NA	CASSPTGGSAYEQYF	TGTGCCAGCAGCCCAACCGGGGGCTCGGCCTACGAGCAGTACTTC
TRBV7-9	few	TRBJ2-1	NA	CASIENGFF	TGTGCCAGCATCGAGAACGGGTTCTTC
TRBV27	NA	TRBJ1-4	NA	CASSPAVGFGEKLFF	TGTGCCAGCAGCCCCGCGGTGGGGTTTGGAGAAAAACTGTTTTTT
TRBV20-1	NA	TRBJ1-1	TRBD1	CSAPKGTGDTEAFF	TGCAGTGCCCCCAAGGGGACAGGGGACACTGAAGCTTTCTTT
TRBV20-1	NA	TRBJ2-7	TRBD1	CSAREGGLGYEQYF	TGCAGTGCTAGAGAAGGGGGCTTAGGCTACGAGCAGTACTTC
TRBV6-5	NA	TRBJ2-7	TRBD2	CASSSRGERDRYEQYF	TGTGCCAGCAGTTCGCGGGGTGAGCGGGATCGCTACGAGCAGTACTTC
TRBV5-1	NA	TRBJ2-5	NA	CASSNTGTLGETQYF	TGCGCCAGCTCAAACACGGGTACCCTTGGCGAGACCCAGTACTTC
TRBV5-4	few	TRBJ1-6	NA	CASSPQKGLNSPLHF	TGTGCCAGCAGCCCGCAAAAGGGCCTCAATTCACCCCTCCACTTT
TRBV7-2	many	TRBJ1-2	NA	CASSFRVPQGLHYGYTF	TGTGCCAGCAGCTTTAGGGTACCCCAGGGGTTGCACTATGGCTACACCTTC
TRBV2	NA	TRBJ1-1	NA	CASRQGSVTEAFF	TGTGCCAGCAGACAGGGTTCGGTAACTGAAGCTTTCTTT
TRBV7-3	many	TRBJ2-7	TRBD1	CASSEGQSYEQYF	TGTGCCAGCAGCGAGGGACAGTCCTACGAGCAGTACTTC
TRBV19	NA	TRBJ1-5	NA	CASSTLHSLSNQPQRF	TGTGCCAGTAGTACCCTACACAGTCTGAGCAATCAGCCCCAGCGTTTT
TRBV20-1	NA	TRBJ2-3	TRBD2	CSGVGSGTSTDTQYF	TGCAGTGGGGTGGGTAGCGGGACTAGCACAGATACGCAGTATTTT